This is a list of T cell receptor beta chains from one sample in a study of regulatory T cells in long-lasting Graves disease. TCRdb ran MiXCR on the multiplex PCR reads and lists one entry per CDR3 protein. The repertoire holds about 420,000 distinct CDR3 sequences, with about 20% as singletons. This specimen consisted of peripheral blood mononuclear cells (PBMCs), obtained when the disease was refractory, from a patient treated with antithyroid drugs. These receptors originate from a female donor with Graves disease. The CDR3 runs from the conserved cysteine through the conserved F or W. The D gene is left open where the match is weak. Clone size is stated in some rows and not others, as once, few, many or a class when expanded.

j_call v_call clone_size d_call cdr3_nt cdr3_aa
TRBJ2-7 TRBV15 - TRBD2 TGTGCCACCAGCAGAGAACTAGCGGGGTCCTACGAGCAGTACTTC CATSRELAGSYEQYF
TRBJ1-1 TRBV30 few - TGTGCCTGGATCCCCAGGATCCCTGAAGCTTTCTTT CAWIPRIPEAFF
TRBJ1-2 TRBV3-1 few - TGTGCCAGCAGCCAAGAGGCGGGGGCGAGAGGCTACACCTTC CASSQEAGARGYTF
TRBJ2-1 TRBV15 - TRBD2 TGTGCCACCAGCAGGTACTCCGGGACTAGCGGGACCAATGAGCAGTTCTTC CATSRYSGTSGTNEQFF
TRBJ1-5 TRBV20-1 - - TGCAGTGCTAGAGACCGCCCGGGGATGGACGTTAGCAATCAGCCCCAGCATTTT CSARDRPGMDVSNQPQHF
TRBJ2-5 TRBV2 many - TGTGCCAGCAGTATTTACAGGCAAGAGACCCAGTACTTC CASSIYRQETQYF
TRBJ2-2 TRBV12-3/TRBV12-4 many TRBD1 TGTGCCAGCAGTTTCAATTCGATACAGGGGGTGACCGGGGAGCTGTTTTTT CASSFNSIQGVTGELFF
TRBJ1-2 TRBV20-1 many TRBD1 TGCAGTGCTAGAGTTCTAGGACAGGGGTCTAACTATGGCTACACCTTC CSARVLGQGSNYGYTF
TRBJ2-3 TRBV28 - TRBD2 TGTGCCAGCAGGGAACGGGGGGGAAGTGTATTAGATACGCAGTATTTT CASRERGGSVLDTQYF
TRBJ2-7 TRBV7-2 - TRBD2 TGTGCCAGCAGCTTAGTCCCTAGCGGGCGCTCCTACGAGCAGTACTTC CASSLVPSGRSYEQYF
TRBJ1-1 TRBV27 many TRBD1 TGTGCCAGCAGAGACAGGGGGCGGAACACTGAAGCTTTCTTT CASRDRGRNTEAFF
TRBJ1-2 TRBV6-2/TRBV6-3 - TRBD1 TGTGCCAGCCACCCAGGGACAGTTGATGGCTACACCTTC CASHPGTVDGYTF
TRBJ2-6 TRBV27 - - TGTGCCAGCAGTCGATCGTCCCAGGGCGGGGCCAACGTCCTGACTTTC CASSRSSQGGANVLTF
TRBJ2-5 TRBV5-1 - TRBD1 TGCGCCAGCAGCTCCTGGGACAGTCTCCGAGAGACCCAGTACTTC CASSSWDSLRETQYF
TRBJ2-7 TRBV18 once TRBD2 TGTGCCAGCTCACCAGGGGGAGGGTACGCCTACGAGCAGTACTTC CASSPGGGYAYEQYF
TRBJ1-3 TRBV20-1 - - TGCAGTGCTAGAGTAGGGCCAGGCTCTGGAAACACCATATATTTT CSARVGPGSGNTIYF
TRBJ2-3 TRBV5-1 - TRBD2 TGCGCCAGCAGCTTGAGGGCGGCGGGAGGAGACACAGATACGCAGTATTTT CASSLRAAGGDTDTQYF
TRBJ1-1 TRBV28 many TRBD1 TGTGCCAGCAGTCCCCGGCGACAGGGCTGGAACACTGAAGCTTTCTTT CASSPRRQGWNTEAFF
TRBJ2-4 TRBV20-1 few - TGCAGTGCTAGAGGTGCGGAAGCCAAAAACATTCAGTACTTC CSARGAEAKNIQYF
TRBJ2-7 TRBV10-2 - TRBD2 TGCGCCAGCAGTGATACTGCGGGAGTGACGAACAACGAGCAGTACTTC CASSDTAGVTNNEQYF
TRBJ2-7 TRBV20-1 few TRBD2 TGCAGTGCTAATAGCGGGAGAGCCCCATTTACGAACTACGAGCAGTACTTC CSANSGRAPFTNYEQYF
TRBJ2-7 TRBV30 - - TGTGCCTGCCTAGACAGGACCTACGAGCAGTACTTC CACLDRTYEQYF
TRBJ1-1 TRBV4-1 few - TGCGCCAGCAGCCGCCTACAGGGTGAAGCTTTCTTT CASSRLQGEAFF
TRBJ2-7 TRBV12-3/TRBV12-4 - - TGTGCCAGCAGTTTAGCGAGGACCCTATCTTCCTACGAGCAGTACTTC CASSLARTLSSYEQYF
TRBJ2-5 TRBV14 - - TGTGCCAGCAGCCAAGACGGGCTTGAGCAAGAGACCCAGTACTTC CASSQDGLEQETQYF
TRBJ2-2 TRBV5-4 - - TGTGCCAGCGGCAGGGTCCCGAACACCGGGGAGCTGTTTTTT CASGRVPNTGELFF
TRBJ2-2 TRBV29-1 many TRBD1 TGCAGCGTTGAAGCCAGGGGGCGGGGGAACACCGGGGAGCTGTTTTTT CSVEARGRGNTGELFF